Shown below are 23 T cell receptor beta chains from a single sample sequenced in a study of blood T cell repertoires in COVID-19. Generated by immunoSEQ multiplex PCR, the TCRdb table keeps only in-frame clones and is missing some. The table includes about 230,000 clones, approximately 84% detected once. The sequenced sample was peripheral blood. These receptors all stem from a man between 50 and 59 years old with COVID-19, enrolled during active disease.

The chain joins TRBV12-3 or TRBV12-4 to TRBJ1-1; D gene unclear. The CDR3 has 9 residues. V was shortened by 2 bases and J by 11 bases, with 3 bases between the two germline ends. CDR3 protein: CASSLPAFF. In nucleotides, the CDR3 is TGTGCCAGCAGTTTACCTGCTTTCTTT.

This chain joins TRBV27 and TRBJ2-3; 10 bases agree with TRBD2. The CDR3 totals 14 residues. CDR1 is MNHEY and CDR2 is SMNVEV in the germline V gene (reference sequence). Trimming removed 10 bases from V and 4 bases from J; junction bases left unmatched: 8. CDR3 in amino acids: CATSERGGPDTQYF. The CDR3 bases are TGTGCCACTTCAGAGCGGGGGGGCCCAGATACGCAGTATTTT.

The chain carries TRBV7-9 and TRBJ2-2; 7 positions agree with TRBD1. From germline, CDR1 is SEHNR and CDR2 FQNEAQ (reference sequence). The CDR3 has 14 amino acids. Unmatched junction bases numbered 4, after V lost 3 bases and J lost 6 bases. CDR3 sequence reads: CASSFTGVPGELFF. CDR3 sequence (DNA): TGTGCCAGCAGCTTCACAGGGGTCCCCGGGGAGCTGTTTTTT.

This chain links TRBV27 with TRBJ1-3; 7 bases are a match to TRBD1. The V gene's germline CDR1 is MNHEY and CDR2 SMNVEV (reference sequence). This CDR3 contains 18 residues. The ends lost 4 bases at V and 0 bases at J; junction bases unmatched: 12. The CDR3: CASSSQSGQPSSGNTIYF. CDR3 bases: TGTGCCAGCAGTTCGCAATCGGGACAGCCATCCTCTGGAAACACCATATATTTT.

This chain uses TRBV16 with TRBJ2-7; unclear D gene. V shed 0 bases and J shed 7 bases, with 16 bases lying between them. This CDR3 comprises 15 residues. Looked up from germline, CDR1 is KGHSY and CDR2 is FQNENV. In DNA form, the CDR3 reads TGTGCCAGCAGCCAATCGATGACTTCCTTTGGGGAGCAGTACTTC. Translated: CASSQSMTSFGEQYF.

CDR3 nucleotide sequence: TGCGCCAGCAGTTCAGGGTTCACTAATGAAAAACTGTTTTTT. It is translated as CASSSGFTNEKLFF. This chain uses TRBV5-1 with TRBJ1-4; D perhaps matches TRBD1 (5 bases). The germline V and J ends were trimmed by 5 bases and 2 bases, with 10 bases remaining between them. The germline gives CDR1 SGHRS, CDR2 YFSETQ. The CDR3 length is 14 residues.

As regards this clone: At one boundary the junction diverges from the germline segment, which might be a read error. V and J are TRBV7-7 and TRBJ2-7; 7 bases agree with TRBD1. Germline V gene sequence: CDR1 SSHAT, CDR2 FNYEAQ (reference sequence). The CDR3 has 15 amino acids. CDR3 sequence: CASSKGQSASYEQYF. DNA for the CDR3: TGTGCTAGCAGCAAGGGACAGTCGGCATCCTACGAGCAGTACTTC.

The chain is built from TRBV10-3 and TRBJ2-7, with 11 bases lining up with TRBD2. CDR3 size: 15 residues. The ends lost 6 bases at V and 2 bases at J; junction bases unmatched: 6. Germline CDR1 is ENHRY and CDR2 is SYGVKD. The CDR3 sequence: CAISPTSGSTYEQYF. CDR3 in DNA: TGTGCCATCAGCCCCACTAGCGGGAGCACCTACGAGCAGTACTTC.

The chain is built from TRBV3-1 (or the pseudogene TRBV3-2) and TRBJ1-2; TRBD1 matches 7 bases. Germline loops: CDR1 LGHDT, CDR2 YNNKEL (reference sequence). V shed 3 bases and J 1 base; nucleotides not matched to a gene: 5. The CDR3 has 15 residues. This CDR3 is CASSHGDRINYGYTF. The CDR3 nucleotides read TGTGCCAGCAGCCACGGGGACAGAATTAACTATGGCTACACCTTC.

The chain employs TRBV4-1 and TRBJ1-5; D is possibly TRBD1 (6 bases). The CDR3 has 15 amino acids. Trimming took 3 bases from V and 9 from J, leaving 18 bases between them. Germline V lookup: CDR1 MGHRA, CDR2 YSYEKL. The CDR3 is CASSHAGTIGWPQHF. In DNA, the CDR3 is TGCGCCAGCAGCCATGCCGGGACAATCGGCTGGCCCCAGCATTTT.

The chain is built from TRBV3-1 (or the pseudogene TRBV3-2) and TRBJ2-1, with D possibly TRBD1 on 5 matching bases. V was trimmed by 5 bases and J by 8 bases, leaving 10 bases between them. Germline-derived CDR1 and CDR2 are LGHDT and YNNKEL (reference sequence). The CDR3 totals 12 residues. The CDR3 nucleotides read TGTGCCAGCAGCACACGACAGCATGAGCAGTTCTTC. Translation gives CASSTRQHEQFF.

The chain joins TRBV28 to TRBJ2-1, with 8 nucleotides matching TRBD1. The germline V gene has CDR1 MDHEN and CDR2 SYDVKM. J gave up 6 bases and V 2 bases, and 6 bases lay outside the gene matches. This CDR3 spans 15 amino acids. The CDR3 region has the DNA TGTGCCAGCAGTTTAGTCAGGGGGCGGTCCAATGAGCAGTTCTTC. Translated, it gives CASSLVRGRSNEQFF.

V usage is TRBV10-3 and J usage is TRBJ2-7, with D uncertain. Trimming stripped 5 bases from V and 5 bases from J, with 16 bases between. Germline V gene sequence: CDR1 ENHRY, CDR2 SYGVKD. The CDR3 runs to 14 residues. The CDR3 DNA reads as TGTGCCATCAGTTCTAGACTGAGTGCCGACGAGCAGTACTTC. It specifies CAISSRLSADEQYF.

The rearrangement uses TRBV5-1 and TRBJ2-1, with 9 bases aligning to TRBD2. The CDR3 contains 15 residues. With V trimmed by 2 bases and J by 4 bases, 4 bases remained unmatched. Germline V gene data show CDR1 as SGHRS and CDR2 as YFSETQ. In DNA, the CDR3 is TGCGCCAGCAGCTTTAGCGGGAGTGCGTACAATGAGCAGTTCTTC. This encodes CASSFSGSAYNEQFF.

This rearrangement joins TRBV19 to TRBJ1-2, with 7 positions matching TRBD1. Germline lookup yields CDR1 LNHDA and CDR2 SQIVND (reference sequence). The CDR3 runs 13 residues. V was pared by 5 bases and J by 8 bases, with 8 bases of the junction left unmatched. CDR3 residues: CASSPDRVGGYTF. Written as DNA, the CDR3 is TGTGCCAGTAGTCCCGACAGGGTTGGCGGCTACACCTTC. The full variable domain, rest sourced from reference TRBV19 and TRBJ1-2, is DGGITQSPKYLFRKEGQNVTLSCEQNLNHDAMYWYRQDPGQGLRLIYYSQIVNDFQKGDIAEGYSVSREKKESFPLTVTSAQKNPTAFYLCASSPDRVGGYTFGSGTRLTVV.

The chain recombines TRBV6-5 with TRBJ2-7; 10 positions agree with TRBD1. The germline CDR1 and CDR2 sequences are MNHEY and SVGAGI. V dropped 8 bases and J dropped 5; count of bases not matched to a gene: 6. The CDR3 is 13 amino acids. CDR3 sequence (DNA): TGTGCCAGCGCGAGACAGGGGGCCCACGAGCAGTACTTC. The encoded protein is CASARQGAHEQYF.

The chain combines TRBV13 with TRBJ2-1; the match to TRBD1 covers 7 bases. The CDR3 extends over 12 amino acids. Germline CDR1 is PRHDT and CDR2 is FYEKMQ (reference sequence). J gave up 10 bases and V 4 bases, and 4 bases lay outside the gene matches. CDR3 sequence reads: CASSWDSDEQFF. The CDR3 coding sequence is TGTGCCAGCAGCTGGGACAGCGACGAGCAGTTCTTC.

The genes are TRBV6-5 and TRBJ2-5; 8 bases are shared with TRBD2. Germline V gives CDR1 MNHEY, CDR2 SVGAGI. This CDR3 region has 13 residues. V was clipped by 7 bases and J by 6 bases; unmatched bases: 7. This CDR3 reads CASKAGDPKTQYF. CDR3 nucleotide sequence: TGTGCCAGCAAAGCGGGAGACCCAAAGACCCAGTACTTC.

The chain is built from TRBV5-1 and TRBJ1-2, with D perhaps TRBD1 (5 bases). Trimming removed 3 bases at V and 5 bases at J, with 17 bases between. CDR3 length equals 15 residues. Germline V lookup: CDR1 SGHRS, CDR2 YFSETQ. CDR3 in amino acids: CASSSAGTSGYGYTF. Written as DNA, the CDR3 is TGCGCCAGCAGCTCGGCAGGGACTAGCGGGTATGGCTACACCTTC. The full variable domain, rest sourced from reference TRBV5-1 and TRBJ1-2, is KAGVTQTPRYLIKTRGQQVTLSCSPISGHRSVSWYQQTPGQGLQFLFEYFSETQRNKGNFPGRFSGRQFSNSRSEMNVSTLELGDSALYLCASSSAGTSGYGYTFGSGTRLTVV.

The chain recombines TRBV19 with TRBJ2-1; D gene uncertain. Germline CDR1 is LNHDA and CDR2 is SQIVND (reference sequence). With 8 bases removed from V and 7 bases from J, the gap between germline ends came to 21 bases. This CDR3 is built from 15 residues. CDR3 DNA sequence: TGTGCCAGTTGCCCAGGTTTCTTGACGAAGAATGAGCAGTTCTTC. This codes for CASCPGFLTKNEQFF.

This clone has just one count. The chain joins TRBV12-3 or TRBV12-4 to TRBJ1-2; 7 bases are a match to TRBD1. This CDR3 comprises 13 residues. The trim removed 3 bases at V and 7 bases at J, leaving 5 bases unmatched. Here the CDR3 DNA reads TGTGCCAGCAGTTTGGGGCAGGGGGGTGGCTACACCTTC. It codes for CASSLGQGGGYTF.

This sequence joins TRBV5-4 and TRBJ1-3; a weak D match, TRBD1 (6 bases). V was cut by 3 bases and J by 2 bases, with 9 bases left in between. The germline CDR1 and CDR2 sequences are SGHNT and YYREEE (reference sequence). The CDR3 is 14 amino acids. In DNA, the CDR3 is TGTGCCAGCAGCTCACAGGGTGCTGGAAACACCATATATTTT. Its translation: CASSSQGAGNTIYF.

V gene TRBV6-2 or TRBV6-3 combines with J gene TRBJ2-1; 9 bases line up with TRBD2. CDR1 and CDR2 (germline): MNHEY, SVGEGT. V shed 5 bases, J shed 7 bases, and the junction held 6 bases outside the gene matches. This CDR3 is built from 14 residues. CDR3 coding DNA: TGTGCCAGCAGTGCGGGGGGGTACGAAAATGAGCAGTTCTTC. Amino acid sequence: CASSAGGYENEQFF.